This TCR beta chain appears in the sequencing data of a study of blood T cell repertoires in COVID-19 (TCRdb year 2020). Regarding the complete study: The collaborator samples originated in the United States, Italy and Spain and spanned the acute and convalescent phases of COVID-19. The prospective study material was composed of cDNA or gDNA derived from T cells, B-cell-depleted T cells, or PBMCs. The dataset comprised deeply sampled blood TCRbeta repertoires from subjects exposed to, actively infected with, or recovered from COVID-19. The repertoires were released in a freely available public database meant as a resource for research on the immune response to SARS-CoV-2. The samples were drawn from the first 160 participants of the ongoing ImmuneRACE study and from some 1,300 subjects provided by 6 global collaborators. The sample metadata nearly always contained a de-identified subject ID, COVID-19 status, age in years and sex. Where HLA class I and class II types were available, the types were taken from metadata supplied by the sample provider, not from assay-based typing. The paper's findings and limits, for the study overall: How much clinical and demographic metadata was included differed by source and by participant, and the metadata was provided uncurated.

About this clone: What antigen it recognizes has not been identified. There are no base qualities to consult, and no much larger clone falls within one base.

TCRbeta CDR3 regions were amplified from genomic DNA using the immunoSEQ Assay, a bias-controlled multiplex PCR. The study's own analysis went as follows. The number of nucleated cells in each sample was estimated by amplification of reference gene primers within the assay. To quantify the absolute abundance of each unique TCRbeta CDR3 rearrangement, sequence reads were collapsed and filtered. For each sample, productive Simpson clonality was calculated as the square root of Simpson's diversity index across productive rearrangements. TCRdb's version of the immuneACCESS table is confined to in-frame rearrangements and falls short of the full clone set. An unresolved V gene accounts for under half of the shortfall where checked; the remainder is of unknown origin. The DNA was the basis for D and trimming; V, J and clone size are from that table. The sample has 150,000 to 200,000 clones on record, 80% to 90% of them singletons. The ten largest clones capture approximately 8% of the sample.

From the germline V gene, CDR1 is KGHSH and CDR2 is LQKENI. Relative to germline, V is 3 bases shorter and J is 7 bases shorter, with 15 bases between their ends. The CDR3 holds 14 amino acids from the cysteine to the phenylalanine. Solely the CDR3 DNA is kept, with 42 bases framed from the first base. Each collaborating institution followed its own protocols to collect whole blood in K2EDTA tubes. For TCRbeta analysis, collaborators shipped samples in one of three forms: frozen whole blood, isolated PBMCs, or DNA extracted from either of those sample types. The rearrangement combines TRBV18 with TRBJ1-1; TRBD1 is a possible D gene, resting on 5 matching bases. The specimen sequenced was peripheral blood. The origin of this receptor is a man between 60 and 70 years old with acute or convalescent COVID-19. The nucleotide sequence reads TGTGCCAGCTCACCGTATAGTGGGGCAGGTGAAGCTTTCTTT. It translates to CASSPYSGAGEAFF.